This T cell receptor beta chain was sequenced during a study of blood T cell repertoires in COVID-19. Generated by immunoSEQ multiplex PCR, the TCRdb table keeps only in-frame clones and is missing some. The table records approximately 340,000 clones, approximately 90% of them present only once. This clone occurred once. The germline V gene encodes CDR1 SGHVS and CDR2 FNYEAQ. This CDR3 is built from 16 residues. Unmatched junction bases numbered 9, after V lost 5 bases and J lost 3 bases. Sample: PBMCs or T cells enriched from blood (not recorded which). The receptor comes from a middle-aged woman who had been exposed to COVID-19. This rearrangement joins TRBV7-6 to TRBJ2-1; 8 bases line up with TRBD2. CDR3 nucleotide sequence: TGTGCCAGCAGCGCCCTAGCGGGCCATTTCTACAATGAGCAGTTCTTC. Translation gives CASSALAGHFYNEQFF.